The 16 T cell receptor beta chains below all came from one sample that was sequenced in a study of human versus mouse CDR3 diversity and MHC coevolution. The assay was immunoSEQ multiplex PCR, and TCRdb's table has in-frame clones only and misses some. This table has roughly 80,000 clones, around 95% appearing once. Sequencing used naive CD4+ T cells from blood. Subset: CD45RO-negative CD62L-positive naive CD4 T cells. The receptors derive from a person between 25 and 69 years old in good health.

The V gene is TRBV9, the J gene TRBJ2-2, with D possibly matching TRBD1 (7 bases). Germline CDR1 and CDR2: SGDLS and YYNGEE. Trimming removed 5 bases at V and 2 bases at J, with 16 bases between. The CDR3 is 16 amino acids. CDR3 sequence: CASSIGGTDNTGELFF. CDR3 nucleotide sequence: TGTGCCAGCAGTATAGGGGGGACAGATAACACCGGGGAGCTGTTTTTT.

V gene TRBV5-1 combines with J gene TRBJ2-2; 8 positions agree with TRBD1. This CDR3 comprises 15 residues. Germline V lookup: CDR1 SGHRS, CDR2 YFSETQ. With 5 bases clipped from V and 4 bases from J, the junction kept 7 bases outside the gene matches. CDR3 in DNA: TGCGCCAGCAGTCGACAGGGGTCGGGCACCGGGGAGCTGTTTTTT. Encoded protein: CASSRQGSGTGELFF. Supplemented by reference TRBV5-1 and TRBJ2-2, the full variable domain reads KAGVTQTPRYLIKTRGQQVTLSCSPISGHRSVSWYQQTPGQGLQFLFEYFSETQRNKGNFPGRFSGRQFSNSRSEMNVSTLELGDSALYLCASSRQGSGTGELFFGEGSRLTVL.

The J gene is TRBJ2-1, the V gene TRBV27; weak D call: TRBD2 (6 bases). The CDR3 has 17 amino acids. Germline V gene data show CDR1 as MNHEY and CDR2 as SMNVEV (reference sequence). Between the trimmed V and J ends, which lost 1 base and 2 bases, there was a span of 15 bases. The CDR3 here is CASSLLGGRHTYNEQFF. The CDR3 DNA is TGTGCCAGCAGTTTATTAGGAGGGCGGCACACCTACAATGAGCAGTTCTTC.

The chain carries TRBV28 and TRBJ2-1, with 8 bases lining up with TRBD1. The CDR3 contains 19 residues. J was trimmed by 3 bases and V by 6 bases; bases with no gene match: 19. Germline loops: CDR1 MDHEN, CDR2 SYDVKM. DNA for the CDR3: TGTGCCAGCAGGACACACAGGGGGTCTGGGGGAAAGGACTACAATGAGCAGTTCTTC. It is translated as CASRTHRGSGGKDYNEQFF.

V usage is TRBV30 and J usage is TRBJ1-2, with 7 bases aligning to TRBD1. Germline values: CDR1 GTSNPN, CDR2 SVGIG (reference sequence). V shed 4 bases, J shed 6 bases, and the junction held 8 bases outside the gene matches. The CDR3 is 13 amino acids. This CDR3 is CAWTPQGGNGYTF. In nucleotides, the CDR3 is TGTGCCTGGACCCCCCAGGGGGGAAATGGCTACACCTTC.

The genes are TRBV7-2 and TRBJ1-2, with TRBD1 as a possible D gene (6 bases). Germline-derived CDR1 and CDR2 are SGHTA and FQGNSA. Trimming left V 5 bases short and J 4 bases short, with 11 bases between. This CDR3 spans 13 amino acids. CDR3 sequence: CASSPGGGYGYTF. In DNA form, the CDR3 reads TGTGCCAGCAGCCCGGGAGGGGGCTATGGCTACACCTTC.

The V call is TRBV5-1, the J call TRBJ2-7; 11 bases are a match to TRBD2. Germline CDR1 and CDR2: SGHRS and YFSETQ. CDR3 length equals 15 residues. J lost 2 bases, V lost 0 bases, and 1 base had no gene match. The CDR3 loop reads CASSLGLAGTYEQYF. The CDR3 DNA reads as TGCGCCAGCAGCTTGGGACTAGCGGGAACCTACGAGCAGTACTTC.

This chain uses TRBV7-9 with TRBJ2-7, with D perhaps matching TRBD1 (6 bases). Between the trimmed V and J ends, which lost 5 bases and 2 bases, there was a span of 13 bases. Germline lookup yields CDR1 SEHNR and CDR2 FQNEAQ (reference sequence). The CDR3 is 14 residues long. CDR3 bases: TGTGCCAGCAGCCTCCGGGACACAACCTACGAGCAGTACTTC. Translated, it gives CASSLRDTTYEQYF. Full variable domain (missing parts from reference TRBV7-9 and TRBJ2-7): DTGVSQNPRHKITKRGQNVTFRCDPISEHNRLYWYRQTLGQGPEFLTYFQNEAQLEKSRLLSDRFSAERPKGSFSTLEIQRTEQGDSAMYLCASSLRDTTYEQYFGPGTRLTVT.

About this clone: Distinct nucleotide sequences in the sample also encode this CDR3. V usage is TRBV20-1 and J usage is TRBJ2-5; D perhaps matches TRBD2 (5 bases). The tail of the sequence fits TRBJ2-7 better, so the J call may be wrong. Germline V lookup: CDR1 DFQATT, CDR2 SNEGSKA (reference sequence). This CDR3 spans 11 amino acids. The CDR3, as DNA: TGCAGTGCAAGGAGGATCTACGAGCAGTACTTC. Its translation: CSARRIYEQYF.

The chain carries TRBV28 and TRBJ2-7, with 9 positions matching TRBD1. The CDR3 has 14 residues. Germline CDR1 is MDHEN and CDR2 is SYDVKM. J gave up 4 bases and V 6 bases, and 7 bases lay outside the gene matches. The CDR3 sequence: CASRFPGQGYEQYF. CDR3 DNA: TGTGCCAGCAGATTCCCGGGACAGGGTTACGAGCAGTACTTC.

The rearrangement links TRBV9 to TRBJ2-1; TRBD2 agrees at 14 bases. Germline V gene lookup returns CDR1 SGDLS and CDR2 YYNGEE. CDR3 length equals 16 residues. With V trimmed by 4 bases and J by 6 bases, 6 bases remained unmatched. The CDR3 coding sequence is TGTGCCAGCAGCTCTAGACTAGCGGGGGGGGGCAATGAGCAGTTCTTC. It translates to CASSSRLAGGGNEQFF.

The chain is built from TRBV9 and TRBJ2-5; TRBD2 aligns across 7 bases. The CDR3 runs to 12 residues. The trim removed 7 bases at V and 5 bases at J, leaving 5 bases unmatched. CDR1 and CDR2 from the germline V gene are SGDLS and YYNGEE. The CDR3 DNA reads TGTGCCAGCGGAGCGGGACGCGAGACCCAGTACTTC. This codes for CASGAGRETQYF.

The chain joins TRBV6-5 to TRBJ1-2, with D maybe TRBD1 (6 bases). Deletions cut 2 bases from V and 2 bases from J, with 6 bases between. This CDR3 region has 13 residues. Germline loops: CDR1 MNHEY, CDR2 SVGAGI. Here the CDR3 reads CASSYDRNYGYTF. CDR3 coding DNA: TGTGCCAGCAGTTACGACAGGAACTATGGCTACACCTTC.

V gene TRBV7-3 combines with J gene TRBJ2-1; D not certain. Looked up from germline, CDR1 is SGHTA and CDR2 is FQGTGA. Trimming cost V 2 bases and J 0 bases, with 8 bases left between them. This CDR3 is built from 15 residues. CDR3 DNA sequence: TGTGCCAGCAGCTTAGTGTCGGTCTCCTACAATGAGCAGTTCTTC. Its protein product is CASSLVSVSYNEQFF. The full variable domain, its missing parts supplied by reference TRBV7-3 and TRBJ2-1, is GAGVSQTPSNKVTEKGKYVELRCDPISGHTALYWYRQSLGQGPEFLIYFQGTGAADDSGLPNDRFFAVRPEGSVSTLKIQRTERGDSAVYLCASSLVSVSYNEQFFGPGTRLTVL.

As to this clone: The junction differs from germline at one of its ends, possibly a read error. V and J are TRBV18 and TRBJ1-1; no firm D call. Germline-derived CDR1 and CDR2 are KGHSH and LQKENI. This CDR3 contains 12 residues. CDR3 sequence: CASSPGDLPPIF. The CDR3, as DNA: TGTGCCAGCTCACCCGGTGATTTACCACCGATCTTT.

CDR3 bases: TGCAGCGTCCAGGGGGAGTATGCTGAAGCTTTCTTT. This sequence encodes CSVQGEYAEAFF. The rearrangement joins TRBV29-1 to TRBJ1-1; 7 bases are shared with TRBD1. Germline V lookup: CDR1 SQVTM, CDR2 ANQGSEA. This CDR3 contains 12 residues. J gave up 6 bases and V 6 bases, and 7 bases lay outside the gene matches. The full variable domain, its missing parts supplied by reference TRBV29-1 and TRBJ1-1, is SAVISQKPSRDICQRGTSLTIQCQVDSQVTMMFWYRQQPGQSLTLIATANQGSEATYESGFVIDKFPISRPNLTFSTLTVSNMSPEDSSIYLCSVQGEYAEAFFGQGTRLTVV.